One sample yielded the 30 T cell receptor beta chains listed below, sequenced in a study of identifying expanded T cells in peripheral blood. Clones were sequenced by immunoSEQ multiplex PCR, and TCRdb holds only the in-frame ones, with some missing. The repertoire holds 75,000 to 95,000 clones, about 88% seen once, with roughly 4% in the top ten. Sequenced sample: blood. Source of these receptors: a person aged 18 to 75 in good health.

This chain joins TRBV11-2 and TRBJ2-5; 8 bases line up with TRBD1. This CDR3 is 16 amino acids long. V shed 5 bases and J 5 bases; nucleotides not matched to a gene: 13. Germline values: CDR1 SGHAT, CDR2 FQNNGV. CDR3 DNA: TGTGCCAGCAGCACCAGACGGACAGGGAAGAGGGAGACCCAGTACTTC. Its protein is CASSTRRTGKRETQYF.

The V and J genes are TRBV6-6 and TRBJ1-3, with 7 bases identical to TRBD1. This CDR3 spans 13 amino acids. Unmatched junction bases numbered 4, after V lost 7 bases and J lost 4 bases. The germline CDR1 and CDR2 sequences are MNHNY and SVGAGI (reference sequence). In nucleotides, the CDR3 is TGTGCCAGCATACAGGGGTCCGGAAACACCATATATTTT. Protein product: CASIQGSGNTIYF.

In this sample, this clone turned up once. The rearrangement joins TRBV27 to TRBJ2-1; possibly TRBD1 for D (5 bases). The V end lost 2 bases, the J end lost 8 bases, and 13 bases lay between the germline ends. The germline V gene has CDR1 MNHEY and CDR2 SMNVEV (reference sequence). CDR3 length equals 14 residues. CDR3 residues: CASSLSRTQYEQFF. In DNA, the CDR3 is TGTGCCAGCAGTTTAAGCAGGACACAATATGAGCAGTTCTTC.

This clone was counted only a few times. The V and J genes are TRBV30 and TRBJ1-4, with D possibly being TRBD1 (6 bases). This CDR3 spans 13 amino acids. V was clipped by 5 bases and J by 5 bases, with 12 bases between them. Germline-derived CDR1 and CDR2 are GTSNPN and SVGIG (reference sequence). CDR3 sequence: CAWGDRNNEKLFF. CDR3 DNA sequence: TGTGCCTGGGGTGACAGGAACAATGAAAAACTGTTTTTT.

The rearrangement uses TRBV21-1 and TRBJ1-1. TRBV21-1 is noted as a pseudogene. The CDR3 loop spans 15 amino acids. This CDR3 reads CASSKLDSGNTEAFF. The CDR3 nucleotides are TGTGCCAGCAGCAAATTGGACTCGGGGAACACTGAAGCTTTCTTT.

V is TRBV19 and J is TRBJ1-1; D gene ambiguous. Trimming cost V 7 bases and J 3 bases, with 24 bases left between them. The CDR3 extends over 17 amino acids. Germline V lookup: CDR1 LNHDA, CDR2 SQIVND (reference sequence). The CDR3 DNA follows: TGTGCCAGTAAGGACGGTCTTTTCGGGGATGGGGACACTGAAGCTTTCTTT. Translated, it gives CASKDGLFGDGDTEAFF.

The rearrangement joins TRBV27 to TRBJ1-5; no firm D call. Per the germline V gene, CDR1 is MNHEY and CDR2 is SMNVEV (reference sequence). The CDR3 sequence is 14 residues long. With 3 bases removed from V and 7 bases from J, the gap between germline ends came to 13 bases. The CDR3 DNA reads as TGTGCCAGCAGTTTTGAAGGGCCCTGGCAGCCCCAGCATTTT. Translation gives CASSFEGPWQPQHF.

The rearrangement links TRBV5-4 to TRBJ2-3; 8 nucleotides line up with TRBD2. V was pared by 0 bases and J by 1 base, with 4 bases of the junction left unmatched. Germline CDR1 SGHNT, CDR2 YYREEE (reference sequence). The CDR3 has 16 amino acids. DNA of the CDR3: TGTGCCAGCAGCTTGGCCGGGACTAGGGGCACAGATACGCAGTATTTT. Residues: CASSLAGTRGTDTQYF.

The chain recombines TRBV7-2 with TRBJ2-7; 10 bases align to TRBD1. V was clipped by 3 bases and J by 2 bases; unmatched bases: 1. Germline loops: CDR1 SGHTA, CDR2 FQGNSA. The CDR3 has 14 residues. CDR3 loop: CASSFGTGAYEQYF. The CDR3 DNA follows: TGTGCCAGCAGCTTTGGGACAGGGGCCTACGAGCAGTACTTC.

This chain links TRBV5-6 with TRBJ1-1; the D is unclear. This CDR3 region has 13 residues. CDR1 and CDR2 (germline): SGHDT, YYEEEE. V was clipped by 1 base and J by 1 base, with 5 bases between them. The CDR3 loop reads CASSLWANTEAFF. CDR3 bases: TGTGCCAGCAGCTTGTGGGCGAACACTGAAGCTTTCTTT.

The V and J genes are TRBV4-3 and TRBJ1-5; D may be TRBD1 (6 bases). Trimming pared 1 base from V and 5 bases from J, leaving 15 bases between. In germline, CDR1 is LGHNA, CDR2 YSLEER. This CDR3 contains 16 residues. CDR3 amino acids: CASSQGAQGRYQPQHF. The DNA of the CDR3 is TGCGCCAGCAGCCAAGGGGCACAGGGAAGATATCAGCCCCAGCATTTT.

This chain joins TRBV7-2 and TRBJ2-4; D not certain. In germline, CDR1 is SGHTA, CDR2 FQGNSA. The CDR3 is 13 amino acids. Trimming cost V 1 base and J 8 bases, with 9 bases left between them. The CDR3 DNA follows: TGTGCCAGCAGCTTAGGGCAGGAAGACATTCAGTACTTC. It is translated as CASSLGQEDIQYF.

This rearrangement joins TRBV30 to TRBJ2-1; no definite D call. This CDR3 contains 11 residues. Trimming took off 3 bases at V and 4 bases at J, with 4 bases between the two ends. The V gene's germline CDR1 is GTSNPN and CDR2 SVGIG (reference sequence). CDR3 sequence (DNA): TGTGCCTGGAGGCGATACAATGAGCAGTTCTTC. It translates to CAWRRYNEQFF.

In nucleotides, the CDR3 is TGTGCCAGCGGCATAGGACAGGGCGGCACTGAAGCTTTCTTT. Protein product: CASGIGQGGTEAFF. This rearrangement joins TRBV27 to TRBJ1-1; 8 bases fit TRBD1. This CDR3 comprises 14 residues. V lost 8 bases, J lost 4 bases, and 9 bases stayed unmatched. The germline V gene encodes CDR1 MNHEY and CDR2 SMNVEV (reference sequence).

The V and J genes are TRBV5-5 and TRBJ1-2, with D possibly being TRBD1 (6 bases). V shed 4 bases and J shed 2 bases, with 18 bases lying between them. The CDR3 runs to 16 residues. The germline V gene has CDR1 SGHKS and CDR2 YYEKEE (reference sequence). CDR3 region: CASSPQGRGRNYGYTF. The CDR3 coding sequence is TGTGCCAGCAGCCCACAGGGACGGGGGAGAAACTATGGCTACACCTTC.

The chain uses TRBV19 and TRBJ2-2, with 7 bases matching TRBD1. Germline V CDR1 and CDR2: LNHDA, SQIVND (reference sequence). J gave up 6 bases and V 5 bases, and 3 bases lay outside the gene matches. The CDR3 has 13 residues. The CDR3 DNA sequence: TGTGCCAGTAGTGAAACAGGGGCCGGGGAGCTGTTTTTT. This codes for CASSETGAGELFF.

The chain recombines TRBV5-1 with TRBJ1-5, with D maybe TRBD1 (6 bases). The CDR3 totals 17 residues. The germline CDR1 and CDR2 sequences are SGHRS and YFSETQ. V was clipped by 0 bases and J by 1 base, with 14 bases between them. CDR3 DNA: TGCGCCAGCAGCTTGGGGGACACACTAGGGAGCAATCAGCCCCAGCATTTT. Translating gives CASSLGDTLGSNQPQHF.

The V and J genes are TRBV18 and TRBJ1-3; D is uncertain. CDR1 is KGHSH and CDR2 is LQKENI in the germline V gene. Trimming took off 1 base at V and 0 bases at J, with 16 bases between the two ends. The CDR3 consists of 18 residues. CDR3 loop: CASSPRSGAGYSGNTIYF. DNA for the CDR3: TGTGCCAGCTCACCACGGTCCGGAGCAGGTTACTCTGGAAACACCATATATTTT.

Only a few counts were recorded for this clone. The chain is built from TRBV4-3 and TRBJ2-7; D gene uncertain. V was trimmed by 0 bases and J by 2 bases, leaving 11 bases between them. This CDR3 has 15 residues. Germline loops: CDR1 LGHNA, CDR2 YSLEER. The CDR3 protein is CASSQEVRYTYEQYF. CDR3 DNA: TGCGCCAGCAGCCAAGAAGTCAGGTACACCTACGAGCAGTACTTC.

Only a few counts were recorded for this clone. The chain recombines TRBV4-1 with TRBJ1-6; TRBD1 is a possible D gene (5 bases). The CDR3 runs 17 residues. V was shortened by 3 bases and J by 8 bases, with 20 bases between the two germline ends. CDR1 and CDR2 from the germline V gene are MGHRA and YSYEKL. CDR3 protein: CASSQNLASTAYSPLHF. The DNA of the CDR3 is TGCGCCAGCAGCCAGAACCTCGCGTCGACAGCCTATTCACCCCTCCACTTT.

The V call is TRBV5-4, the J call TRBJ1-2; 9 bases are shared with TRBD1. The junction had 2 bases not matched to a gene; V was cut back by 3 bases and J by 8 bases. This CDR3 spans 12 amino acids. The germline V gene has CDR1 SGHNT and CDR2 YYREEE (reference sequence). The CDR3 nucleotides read TGTGCCAGCAGCTGGACAGGGGCCGGCTACACCTTC. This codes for CASSWTGAGYTF.

CDR3 bases: TGTGCCAGCAGCTTAGCGGGGGGCCGGGATGAGCAGTTCTTC. Encoded protein: CASSLAGGRDEQFF. The gene calls are TRBV7-9 and TRBJ2-1; D tentatively fits TRBD1 or TRBD2 (6 bases each). The CDR3 consists of 14 residues. The V gene lost 0 bases and the J gene lost 8 bases, with 11 bases spanning the gap. Germline assignment: CDR1 SEHNR and CDR2 FQNEAQ (reference sequence).

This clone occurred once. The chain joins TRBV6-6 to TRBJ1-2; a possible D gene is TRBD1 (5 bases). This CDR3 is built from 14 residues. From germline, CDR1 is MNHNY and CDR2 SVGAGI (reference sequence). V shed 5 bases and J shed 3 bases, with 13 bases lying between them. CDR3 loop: CASSGDGQHYGYTF. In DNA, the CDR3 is TGTGCCAGCAGTGGGGACGGGCAACACTATGGCTACACCTTC.

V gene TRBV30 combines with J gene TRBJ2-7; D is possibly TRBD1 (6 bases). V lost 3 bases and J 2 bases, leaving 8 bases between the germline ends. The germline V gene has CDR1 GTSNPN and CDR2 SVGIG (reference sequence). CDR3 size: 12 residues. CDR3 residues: CAWSAGAYEQYF. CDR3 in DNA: TGTGCCTGGAGCGCAGGGGCCTACGAGCAGTACTTC.

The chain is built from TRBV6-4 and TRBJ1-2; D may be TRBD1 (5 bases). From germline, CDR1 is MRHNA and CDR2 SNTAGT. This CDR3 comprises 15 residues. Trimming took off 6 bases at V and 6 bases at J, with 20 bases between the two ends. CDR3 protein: CASSQLLWGGNGYTF. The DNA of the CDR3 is TGTGCCAGCAGCCAATTACTATGGGGCGGGAATGGCTACACCTTC.

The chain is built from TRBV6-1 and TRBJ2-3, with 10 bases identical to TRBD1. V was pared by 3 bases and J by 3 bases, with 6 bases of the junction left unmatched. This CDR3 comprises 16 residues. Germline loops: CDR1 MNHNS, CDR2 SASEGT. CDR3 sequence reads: CASSERTGGITDTQYF. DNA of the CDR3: TGTGCCAGCAGTGAGCGGACAGGGGGGATTACAGATACGCAGTATTTT.

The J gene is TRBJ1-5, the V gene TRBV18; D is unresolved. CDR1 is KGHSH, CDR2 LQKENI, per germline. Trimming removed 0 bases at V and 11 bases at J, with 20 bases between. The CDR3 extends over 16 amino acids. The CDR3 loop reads CASSPPGEAGRLAQHF. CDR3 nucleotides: TGTGCCAGCTCACCACCGGGAGAGGCTGGCCGATTAGCCCAGCATTTT.

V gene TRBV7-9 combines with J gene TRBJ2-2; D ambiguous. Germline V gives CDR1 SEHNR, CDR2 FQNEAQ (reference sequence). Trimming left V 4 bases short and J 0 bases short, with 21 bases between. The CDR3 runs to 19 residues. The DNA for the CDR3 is TGTGCCAGCAGCTCCACCACCTTTTTCCAGCAGTCGAACACCGGGGAGCTGTTTTTT. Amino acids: CASSSTTFFQQSNTGELFF.

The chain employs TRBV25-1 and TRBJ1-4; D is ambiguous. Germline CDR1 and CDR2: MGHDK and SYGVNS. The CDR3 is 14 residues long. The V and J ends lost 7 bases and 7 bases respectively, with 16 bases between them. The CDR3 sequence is CASNGEPGREKLFF. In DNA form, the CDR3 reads TGTGCCAGCAATGGGGAACCCGGGCGTGAAAAACTGTTTTTT.

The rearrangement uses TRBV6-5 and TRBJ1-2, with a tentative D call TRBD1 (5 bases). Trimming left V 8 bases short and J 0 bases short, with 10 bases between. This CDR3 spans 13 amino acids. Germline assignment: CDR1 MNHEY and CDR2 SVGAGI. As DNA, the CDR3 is TGTGCCAGCGCGGGCAGGGCTAACTATGGCTACACCTTC. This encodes CASAGRANYGYTF.